This T cell receptor beta chain was retrieved from a study of blood T cells in healthy people across ages. Study-level findings and limits: Observed TCR beta diversity showed a strong correlation with the percentage of naive T cells as measured by flow cytometry.

Of note for this clonotype: Its antigen is still unknown.

A J-beta primer mix and a sample-barcoded 5' primer were used in a second PCR of about 7 to 12 cycles. CDR3-containing paired-end reads numbered at least 2.5 million in each sample. TCRdb called the 5' RACE reads again in MiXCR, with one record for every CDR3 protein. The table includes 700,000 or so distinct CDR3 sequences, approximately 40% detected once. The CDR3 length is 14 residues. Germline values: CDR1 DFQATT, CDR2 SNEGSKA (reference sequence). Trimming at V came to 2 bases and at J to 4 bases, leaving 3 bases not matched to a gene. Each sample yielded at least 7 million isolated PBMCs. With each sample, at least 5 micrograms of total RNA were extracted.

The material sequenced was blood. The TCR originated in a man older than 75 in good health. The J gene is TRBJ2-3, the V gene TRBV20-1; 10 nucleotides line up with TRBD2. CDR3 in DNA: TGCAGTGCTAGACTAGCGGGAGCCCCAGATACGCAGTATTTT. Amino acids: CSARLAGAPDTQYF.